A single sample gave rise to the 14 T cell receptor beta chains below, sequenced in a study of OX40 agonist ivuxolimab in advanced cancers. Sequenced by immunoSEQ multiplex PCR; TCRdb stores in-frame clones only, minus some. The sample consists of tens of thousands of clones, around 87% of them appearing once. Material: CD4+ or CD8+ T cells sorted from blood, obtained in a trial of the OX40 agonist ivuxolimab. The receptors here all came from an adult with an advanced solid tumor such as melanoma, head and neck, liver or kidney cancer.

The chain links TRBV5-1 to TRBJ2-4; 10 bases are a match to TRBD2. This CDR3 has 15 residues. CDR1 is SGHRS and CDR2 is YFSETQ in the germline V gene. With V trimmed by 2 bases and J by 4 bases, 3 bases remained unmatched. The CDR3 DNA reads TGCGCCAGCAGCTTCGTAGCGGGGGGTAAAAACATTCAGTACTTC. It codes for CASSFVAGGKNIQYF. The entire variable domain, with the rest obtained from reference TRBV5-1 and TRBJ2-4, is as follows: KAGVTQTPRYLIKTRGQQVTLSCSPISGHRSVSWYQQTPGQGLQFLFEYFSETQRNKGNFPGRFSGRQFSNSRSEMNVSTLELGDSALYLCASSFVAGGKNIQYFGAGTRLSVL.

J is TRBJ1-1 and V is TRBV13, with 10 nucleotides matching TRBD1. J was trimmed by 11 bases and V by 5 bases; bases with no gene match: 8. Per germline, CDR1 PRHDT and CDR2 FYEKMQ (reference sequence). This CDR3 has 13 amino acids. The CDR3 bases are TGTGCCAGCAGCCAGAGGACAGGGGGGTTTGCTTTCTTT. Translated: CASSQRTGGFAFF.

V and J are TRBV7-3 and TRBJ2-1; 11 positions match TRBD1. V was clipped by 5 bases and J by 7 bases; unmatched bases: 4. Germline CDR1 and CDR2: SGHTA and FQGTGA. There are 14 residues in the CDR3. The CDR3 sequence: CASSPDRGRNEQFF. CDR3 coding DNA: TGTGCCAGCAGCCCGGACAGGGGGCGGAATGAGCAGTTCTTC.

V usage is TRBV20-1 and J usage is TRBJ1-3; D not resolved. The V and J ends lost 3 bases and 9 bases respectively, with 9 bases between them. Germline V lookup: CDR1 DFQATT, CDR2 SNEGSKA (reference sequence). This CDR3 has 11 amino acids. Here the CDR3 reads CSARHEGTIYF. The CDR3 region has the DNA TGCAGTGCTAGGCACGAGGGCACCATATATTTT.

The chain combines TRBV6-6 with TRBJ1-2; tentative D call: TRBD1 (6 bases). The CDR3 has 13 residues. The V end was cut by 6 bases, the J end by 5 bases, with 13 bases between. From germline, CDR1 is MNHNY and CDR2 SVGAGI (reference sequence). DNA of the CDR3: TGTGCCAGCAGAACAGGGTTGGCGTATGGCTACACCTTC. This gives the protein CASRTGLAYGYTF.

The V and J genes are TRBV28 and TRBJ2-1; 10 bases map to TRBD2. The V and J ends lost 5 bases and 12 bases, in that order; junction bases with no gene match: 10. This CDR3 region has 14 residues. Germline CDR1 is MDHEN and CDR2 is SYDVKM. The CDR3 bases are TGTGCCAGCAGTCCCCTTCAGCGGGGGGGCGGGCAGTTCTTC. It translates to CASSPLQRGGGQFF.

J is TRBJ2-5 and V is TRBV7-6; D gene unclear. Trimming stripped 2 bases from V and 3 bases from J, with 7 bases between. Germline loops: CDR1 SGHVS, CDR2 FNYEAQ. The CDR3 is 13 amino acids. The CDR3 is CASSLSGKETQYF. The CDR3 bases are TGTGCCAGCAGCTTATCCGGCAAAGAGACCCAGTACTTC.

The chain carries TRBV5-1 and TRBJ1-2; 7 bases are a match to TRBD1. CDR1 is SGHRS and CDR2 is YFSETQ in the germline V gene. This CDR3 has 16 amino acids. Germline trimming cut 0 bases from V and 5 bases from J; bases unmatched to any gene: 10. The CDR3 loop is CASSLAATGMRYGYTF. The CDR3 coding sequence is TGCGCCAGCAGCTTGGCCGCGACAGGGATGCGGTATGGCTACACCTTC.

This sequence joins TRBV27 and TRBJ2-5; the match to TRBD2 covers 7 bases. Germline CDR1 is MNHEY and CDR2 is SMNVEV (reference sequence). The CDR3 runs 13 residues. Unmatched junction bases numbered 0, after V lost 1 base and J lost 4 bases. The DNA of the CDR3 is TGTGCCAGCAGTTTATGGGGGGGAGAGACCCAGTACTTC. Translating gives CASSLWGGETQYF.

The CDR3 reads CASSTEERTGRHV. The CDR3 nucleotides read TGTGCCAGCAGTACAGAAGAGCGGACAGGTAGGCACGTC. The chain carries TRBV6-5 and TRBJ2-7; 7 bases match TRBD1. Looked up from germline, CDR1 is MNHEY and CDR2 is SVGAGI. The CDR3 is 13 residues long.

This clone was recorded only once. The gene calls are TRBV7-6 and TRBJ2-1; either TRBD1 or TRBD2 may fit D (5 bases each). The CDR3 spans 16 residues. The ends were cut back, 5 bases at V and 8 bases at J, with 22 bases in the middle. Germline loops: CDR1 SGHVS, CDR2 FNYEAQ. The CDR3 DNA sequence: TGTGCCAGCAGCCTAAGGCCAGGGAGAGTTTACGATGAGCAGTTCTTC. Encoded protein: CASSLRPGRVYDEQFF.

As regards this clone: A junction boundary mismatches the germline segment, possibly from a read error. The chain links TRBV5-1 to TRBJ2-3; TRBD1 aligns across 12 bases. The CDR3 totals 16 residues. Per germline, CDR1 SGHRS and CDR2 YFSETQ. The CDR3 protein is CASSLDGTGGEDAQYF. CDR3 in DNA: TGCGCCAGCAGCTTGGACGGGACAGGGGGCGAAGATGCGCAGTATTTT.

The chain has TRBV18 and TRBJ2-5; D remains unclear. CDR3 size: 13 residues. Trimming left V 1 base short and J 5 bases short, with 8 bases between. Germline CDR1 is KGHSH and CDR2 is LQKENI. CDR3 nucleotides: TGTGCCAGCTCACCACGGGTCGGGGAGACCCAGTACTTC. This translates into CASSPRVGETQYF. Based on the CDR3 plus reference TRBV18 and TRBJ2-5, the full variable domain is NAGVMQNPRHLVRRRGQEARLRCSPMKGHSHVYWYRQLPEEGLKFMVYLQKENIIDESGMPKERFSAEFPKEGPSILRIQQVVRGDSAAYFCASSPRVGETQYFGPGTRLLVL.

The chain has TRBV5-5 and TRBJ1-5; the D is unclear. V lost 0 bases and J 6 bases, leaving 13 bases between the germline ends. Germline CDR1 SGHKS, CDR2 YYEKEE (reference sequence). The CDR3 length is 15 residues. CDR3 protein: CASSLERQPGQPQHF. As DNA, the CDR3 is TGTGCCAGCAGCTTGGAACGCCAGCCTGGTCAGCCCCAGCATTTT.